This TCR beta chain was retrieved from a study of T cell repertoires in cytomegalovirus infection. In the study overall: HLA-B-restricted CMV epitopes that are well studied, plus recently identified HLA-C-restricted ones, were used by the study. Study results and limitations: Ex vivo, HLA-C-restricted CMV-specific TCR beta clonotypes prevailed over the rest of the response.

Trimming cost V 5 bases and J 1 base, with 9 bases left between them. This CDR3 region has 13 residues. Germline-derived CDR1 and CDR2 are SGHVS and FQNEAQ. TCRdb reprocessed the reads with MiXCR, giving one entry per CDR3 protein. The sample contains roughly 120,000 distinct CDR3 sequences, under 35% of which appear only once. A few counts support this clonotype. Its antigen is unidentified. The chain is built from TRBV7-8 and TRBJ2-7; perhaps TRBD1 as D (5 bases). The sequence derives from a human donor in good health (CMV status not recorded). Some clones in this sample may be carry-over from other donors' samples. Source: CD8+ T cells from cultured PBMCs, taken from culture after CMV antigen stimulation. CDR3 in amino acids: CASSAQVSYEQYF. In DNA, the CDR3 is TGTGCCAGCAGCGCACAGGTGTCCTACGAGCAGTACTTC.